These 30 T cell receptor beta chains came from one sample sequenced in a study of T cells in Graves' hyperthyroidism and ophthalmopathy (dated by TCRdb to 2018 to 2020). The protocol used for the library was multiplex PCR. The run used an Illumina HiSeq 2000. TCR beta CDR3 regions were amplified from RNA transcripts. For the first round of RT-PCR on the TCR CDR3, the HTBI primer set was used together with the Qiagen OneStep RT-PCR kit. TCRdb reworked the public reads: Q25 trimming with fastp, MiXCR clone assembly, productive beta chains retained. One record per CDR3 amino acid sequence lists the most common genes and DNA. The sample table records fewer than 500,000 distinct CDR3 sequences; roughly 13% of these occur just once. Clones ranked in the top ten supply more than 20% of the sample. The sample taken for sequencing was blood. The receptors shown here come from a man aged 25-45 years with Graves' hyperthyroidism that later progressed to Graves' ophthalmopathy.

This clonotype was seen many times. The rearrangement uses TRBV6-5 and TRBJ2-2; D is uncertain. Trimming removed 2 bases at V and 0 bases at J, with 7 bases between. This CDR3 has 15 residues. Germline V lookup: CDR1 MNHEY, CDR2 SVGAGI. CDR3 coding DNA: TGTGCCAGCAGTTACATTCAGCCGAACACCGGGGAGCTGTTTTTT. Amino acid sequence: CASSYIQPNTGELFF.

This clonotype showed up just a few times. The chain employs TRBV7-2 and TRBJ1-4, with D possibly matching TRBD1 (6 bases). The germline V and J ends were trimmed by 1 base and 5 bases, with 14 bases remaining between them. CDR3 size: 16 residues. CDR1 and CDR2 (germline): SGHTA, FQGNSA. The CDR3 DNA follows: TGTGCCAGCAGCTTAGGTACAGGGATGAGAAATGAAAAACTGTTTTTT. Its translation: CASSLGTGMRNEKLFF.

The chain is built from TRBV10-3 and TRBJ2-5, with D perhaps matching TRBD2 (6 bases). The CDR3 extends over 13 amino acids. V was shortened by 10 bases and J by 2 bases, with 14 bases between the two germline ends. Germline V gene data show CDR1 as ENHRY and CDR2 as SYGVKD. In DNA form, the CDR3 reads TGTGCCACGGCGTCTAGCGAGCAAGAGACCCAGTACTTC. Translation: CATASSEQETQYF.

This clonotype was seen many times. DNA of the CDR3: TGTGCCAGCAGCCAAGACGTAAGGGACCCCGAAGCTTTCTTT. This sequence encodes CASSQDVRDPEAFF. The genes are TRBV3-1 and TRBJ1-1; D is possibly TRBD1 (5 bases). Germline-derived CDR1 and CDR2 are LGHDT and YNNKEL (reference sequence). V lost 0 bases and J lost 8, with 13 bases in between. This CDR3 has 14 residues.

This clonotype came up many times. The V call is TRBV7-2, the J call TRBJ1-2; the match to TRBD1 covers 8 bases. The CDR3 totals 15 residues. Germline V lookup: CDR1 SGHTA, CDR2 FQGNSA. Germline trimming cut 0 bases from V and 4 bases from J; bases unmatched to any gene: 4. CDR3 coding DNA: TGTGCCAGCAGCTTAGCAGGAGGACAGGGCTATGGCTACACCTTC. It translates to CASSLAGGQGYGYTF.

This clonotype was seen a handful of times. This sequence joins TRBV7-9 and TRBJ1-2; no clear D. Trimming took 5 bases from V and 1 from J, leaving 14 bases between them. This CDR3 has 15 residues. Germline lookup yields CDR1 SEHNR and CDR2 FQNEAQ (reference sequence). DNA for the CDR3: TGTGCCAGCAGCCATCAAGGCGAAGATAACTATGGCTACACCTTC. Amino acid sequence: CASSHQGEDNYGYTF.

This clonotype was seen a handful of times. CDR3 residues: CASSSQRSRGEQYF. The CDR3, as DNA: TGTGCCAGCAGCTCCCAGCGGTCCCGGGGCGAGCAGTACTTC. The rearrangement links TRBV13 to TRBJ2-7; a weak D match, TRBD2 (5 bases). The CDR3 spans 14 residues. Germline CDR1 is PRHDT and CDR2 is FYEKMQ (reference sequence). Trimming shortened V by 4 bases and J by 6 bases, and 16 bases separated the two germline ends. Together with reference TRBV13 and TRBJ2-7, the CDR3 gives the full variable domain: AAGVIQSPRHLIKEKRETATLKCYPIPRHDTVYWYQQGPGQDPQFLISFYEKMQSDKGSIPDRFSAQQFSDYHSELNMSSLELGDSALYFCASSSQRSRGEQYFGPGTRLTVT.

V and J are TRBV2 and TRBJ2-5; 12 bases are shared with TRBD1. The CDR3 has 13 amino acids. With 11 bases clipped from V and 5 bases from J, the junction kept 6 bases outside the gene matches. Germline V gives CDR1 SNHLY, CDR2 FYNNEI. CDR3 residues: CAGGTGGAETQYF. The CDR3 coding sequence is TGTGCCGGGGGGACAGGGGGCGCTGAGACCCAGTACTTC.

This clonotype was seen repeatedly, ten times or more. The rearrangement uses TRBV5-1 and TRBJ2-1, with 8 bases that match TRBD1. This CDR3 is 16 amino acids long. With 4 bases clipped from V and 0 bases from J, the junction kept 6 bases outside the gene matches. Per the germline V gene, CDR1 is SGHRS and CDR2 is YFSETQ. CDR3: CASSDVRGPSYNEQFF. The CDR3 bases are TGCGCCAGCAGCGACGTCAGGGGGCCCTCCTACAATGAGCAGTTCTTC.

This clonotype was found many times. The V gene is TRBV11-2, the J gene TRBJ1-6; D is perhaps TRBD1 (6 bases). Germline CDR1 is SGHAT and CDR2 is FQNNGV. Trimming took off 6 bases at V and 7 bases at J, with 16 bases between the two ends. This CDR3 is 15 amino acids long. In DNA form, the CDR3 reads TGTGCCAGCAGACCTCAGGGGTTGAGGAATTCACCCCTCCACTTT. This gives the protein CASRPQGLRNSPLHF.

This clonotype has more than one count but fewer than ten. For the CDR3, the DNA is TGTGCCACCAGTGACCAGGGGTCTGTGAACGGCTACACCTTC. Its translation: CATSDQGSVNGYTF. The gene calls are TRBV24-1 and TRBJ1-2; TRBD1 is a possible D gene (6 bases). The CDR3 length is 14 residues. V was trimmed by 4 bases and J by 8 bases, leaving 16 bases between them. Germline lookup yields CDR1 KGHDR and CDR2 SFDVKD.

At least ten counts were recorded for this clonotype. This chain joins TRBV28 and TRBJ2-5, with unresolved D. This CDR3 contains 14 residues. The V end was cut by 4 bases, the J end by 4 bases, with 13 bases between. Germline values: CDR1 MDHEN, CDR2 SYDVKM. CDR3 bases: TGTGCCAGCAGTTCCCGGGTGGATCTAGAGACCCAGTACTTC. Translation gives CASSSRVDLETQYF.

This clonotype has at least ten counts. The chain carries TRBV9 and TRBJ1-1; D may be TRBD1 (6 bases). CDR3 size: 15 residues. Germline V gives CDR1 SGDLS, CDR2 YYNGEE. Trimming left V 0 bases short and J 6 bases short, with 15 bases between. The CDR3 reads CASSVDGGAVAEAFF. The CDR3 coding sequence is TGTGCCAGCAGCGTAGATGGGGGGGCTGTGGCTGAAGCTTTCTTT.

Points on this clonotype: The germline gene is not matched at one end of the junction; a read error may be the cause. This chain connects TRBV12-3 or TRBV12-4 to TRBJ2-1; D perhaps matches TRBD2 (5 bases). The CDR3 has 15 residues. The chain's CDR3 is CASSSAEQTYNERFF. The CDR3 nucleotides read TGTGCCAGCAGTTCAGCGGAACAAACCTACAATGAGCGGTTCTTC.

Comment on this clonotype: This may stem from a read error, because a much larger clone lies one nucleotide away. This rearrangement joins TRBV11-2 to TRBJ2-1; D call uncertain. This CDR3 region has 13 residues. V gave up 2 bases and J gave up 5 bases, with 7 bases separating them. The V gene's germline CDR1 is SGHAT and CDR2 FQNNGV. DNA for the CDR3: TGTGCCAGCAGCTTACGGCCCCACAATGAGCAGTTCTTC. Its protein product is CASSLRPHNEQFF. Full variable domain (missing parts from reference TRBV11-2 and TRBJ2-1): EAGVAQSPRYKIIEKRQSVAFWCNPISGHATLYWYQQILGQGPKLLIQFQNNGVVDDSQLPKDRFSAERLKGVDSTLKIQPAKLEDSAVYLCASSLRPHNEQFFGPGTRLTVL.

This clonotype has ten or more counts. V and J are TRBV3-1 and TRBJ1-5; D gene uncertain. Trimming took off 1 base at V and 1 base at J, with 5 bases between the two ends. This CDR3 is 14 amino acids long. The germline V gene has CDR1 LGHDT and CDR2 YNNKEL (reference sequence). The DNA for the CDR3 is TGTGCCAGCAGCCAAGGAGGGAGCAATCAGCCCCAGCATTTT. Protein: CASSQGGSNQPQHF.

The chain recombines TRBV5-5 with TRBJ1-3, with 8 bases that match TRBD1. Germline V gives CDR1 SGHKS, CDR2 YYEKEE (reference sequence). This CDR3 comprises 14 residues. Trimming removed 4 bases from V and 3 bases from J; junction bases left unmatched: 3. CDR3 coding DNA: TGTGCCAGCAGCACACAGGGGGATGGAAACACCATATATTTT. It is translated as CASSTQGDGNTIYF. The entire variable domain, with the rest obtained from reference TRBV5-5 and TRBJ1-3, is as follows: DAGVTQSPTHLIKTRGQQVTLRCSPISGHKSVSWYQQVLGQGPQFIFQYYEKEERGRGNFPDRFSARQFPNYSSELNVNALLLGDSALYLCASSTQGDGNTIYFGEGSWLTVV.

This clonotype was seen ten or more times. V usage is TRBV11-2 and J usage is TRBJ2-5, with 8 bases matching TRBD2. V lost 5 bases and J lost 5; bases outside the gene matches: 13. In germline, CDR1 is SGHAT, CDR2 FQNNGV. This CDR3 is built from 16 residues. The CDR3 DNA sequence: TGTGCCAGCAGCCCCGTTCAGGGCGGGGGGTTTGAGACCCAGTACTTC. Its translation is CASSPVQGGGFETQYF.

This clonotype was recorded many times. The chain links TRBV5-8 to TRBJ1-4, with 10 bases aligning to TRBD1. J was trimmed by 6 bases and V by 4 bases; bases with no gene match: 6. Germline loops: CDR1 SGHTS, CDR2 YDEGEE. The CDR3 sequence is 15 residues long. CDR3 residues: CASSKKTGGDEKLFF. Written as DNA, the CDR3 is TGTGCCAGCAGCAAGAAGACAGGGGGCGATGAAAAACTGTTTTTT.

There are many counts of this clonotype. This chain links TRBV20-1 with TRBJ1-5; unclear D gene. Germline values: CDR1 DFQATT, CDR2 SNEGSKA (reference sequence). The CDR3 is made up of 15 amino acids. Trimming left V 7 bases short and J 0 bases short, with 16 bases between. The CDR3 bases are TGCAGTGGTAGGTTTCTACCGGATAGCAATCAGCCCCAGCATTTT. Protein product: CSGRFLPDSNQPQHF.

This clonotype was seen many times. The chain uses TRBV12-3 or TRBV12-4 and TRBJ2-5; 7 bases agree with TRBD2. The CDR3 runs to 15 residues. V shed 6 bases, J shed 2 bases, and the junction held 9 bases outside the gene matches. CDR3 protein: CASSPSGAPQETQYF. CDR3 nucleotides: TGTGCCAGCAGCCCGAGCGGGGCTCCGCAAGAGACCCAGTACTTC.

This clonotype was picked up a small number of times. The chain combines TRBV20-1 with TRBJ1-5; no reliable D call. This CDR3 has 16 amino acids. Germline CDR1 reads DFQATT; CDR2 reads SNEGSKA (reference sequence). Trimming left V 3 bases short and J 5 bases short, with 20 bases between. CDR3 nucleotides: TGCAGTGCTAGCCCCGCGGGTCAGGAGATACATCAGCCCCAGCATTTT. Protein: CSASPAGQEIHQPQHF.

This clonotype was seen only a few times. This sequence joins TRBV12-3 or TRBV12-4 and TRBJ2-7; 10 bases map to TRBD2. The J segment lost 4 bases and the V segment lost 4 bases, leaving 7 bases of the junction unmatched. This CDR3 comprises 15 residues. The DNA of the CDR3 is TGTGCCAGCAGTTCCTTAGCGGGGGGCGGTTACGAGCAGTACTTC. Protein: CASSSLAGGGYEQYF.

This rearrangement joins TRBV10-3 to TRBJ2-3; tentatively, D is TRBD1 or TRBD2 (5 bases each). The V gene lost 10 bases and the J gene lost 3 bases, with 14 bases spanning the gap. CDR3 length: 13 amino acids. Germline-derived CDR1 and CDR2 are ENHRY and SYGVKD. Written as DNA, the CDR3 is TGTGCCACCCGGGACCCGCGAACAGATACGCAGTATTTT. This sequence encodes CATRDPRTDTQYF.

This chain links TRBV29-1 with TRBJ1-1; TRBD1 is a possible D gene (5 bases). The V end was cut by 7 bases, the J end by 2 bases, with 14 bases between. The CDR3 runs 13 residues. Germline loops: CDR1 SQVTM, CDR2 ANQGSEA. Here the CDR3 DNA reads TGCAGCGCCGCCCAGGGAGAAAACACTGAAGCTTTCTTT. It encodes CSAAQGENTEAFF.

This clonotype was observed a handful of times. No conserved phenylalanine or tryptophan ends this CDR3, so it is likely a read error. It is unclear where the CDR3 begins or ends on the DNA, so no DNA is shown, and the CDR3 is as TCRdb lists it. The chain couples TRBV4-2 to TRBJ2-2; the table calls TRBD2, which could not be checked here. Germline V gives CDR1 LGHNA, CDR2 YNFKEQ. The CDR3 sequence runs 16 residues, both termini included. The CDR3 is CASSQLAGTYAGELFV.

This chain uses TRBV9 with TRBJ1-4, with D possibly TRBD1 on 5 matching bases. CDR3 length equals 17 residues. Between the trimmed V and J ends, which lost 3 bases and 0 bases, there was a span of 15 bases. CDR1 and CDR2 (germline): SGDLS, YYNGEE. CDR3 sequence: CASSGGGGVTTNEKLFF. The CDR3 nucleotides are TGTGCCAGCAGCGGGGGTGGAGGGGTTACAACTAATGAAAAACTGTTTTTT.

There are many counts of this clonotype. The chain carries TRBV11-2 and TRBJ1-3; possible D gene TRBD1, 5 bases. The V end was cut by 1 base, the J end by 4 bases, with 8 bases between. The CDR3 covers 14 residues. Looked up from germline, CDR1 is SGHAT and CDR2 is FQNNGV. DNA for the CDR3: TGTGCCAGCAGCTTAGCAGGGACCGGAAACACCATATATTTT. Translation gives CASSLAGTGNTIYF.

The sample holds one count of this clonotype. This may be a read error, as it is one base from a much larger clone. This chain connects TRBV2 to TRBJ1-4, with TRBD1 matching over 7 bases. The germline V gene encodes CDR1 SNHLY and CDR2 FYNNEI. The CDR3 length is 14 residues. Trimming removed 6 bases from V and 4 bases from J; junction bases left unmatched: 5. CDR3 DNA: TGTGCCAGCAGCATCGGGACAGATAATGAAAAACTGTTTTTT. Amino acids: CASSIGTDNEKLFF.

This clonotype was seen only a few times. The rearrangement links TRBV5-1 to TRBJ2-1; 7 nucleotides match TRBD1. Unmatched junction bases numbered 8, after V lost 4 bases and J lost 4 bases. This CDR3 has 15 residues. Germline-derived CDR1 and CDR2 are SGHRS and YFSETQ. CDR3 region: CASSRQGERYNEQFF. The CDR3 nucleotides read TGCGCCAGCAGCCGGCAGGGGGAAAGGTACAATGAGCAGTTCTTC. Using reference TRBV5-1 and TRBJ2-1 for the parts outside the CDR3, the full variable domain is KAGVTQTPRYLIKTRGQQVTLSCSPISGHRSVSWYQQTPGQGLQFLFEYFSETQRNKGNFPGRFSGRQFSNSRSEMNVSTLELGDSALYLCASSRQGERYNEQFFGPGTRLTVL.